Only a few counts were recorded for the clone carrying this T cell receptor (beta chain). Its specificity is not known. This sample stems from a study of T cells after yellow fever vaccination. Study results and caveats: Detected again after the booster were most primary-vaccination clones, at 95% to 96% CD4 and about 90% CD8. A faster peak, day 5 versus 15, was reached by the weaker secondary response.

Production of TCR cDNA was by 5'RACE template switching, which also added a universal primer site and UMIs. TCRdb called the 5' RACE reads again in MiXCR, with one record for every CDR3 protein. The data show about 310,000 distinct CDR3 sequences, about 3.5% seen once. Germline V gives CDR1 SGHKS, CDR2 YYEKEE (reference sequence). V was pared by 2 bases and J by 6 bases, with 12 bases between. The CDR3 length is 13 residues. The receptor's source is a man between 18 and 35 years old who received the YFV17D yellow fever vaccine. This specimen was PBMCs, taken on the day of the yellow fever booster vaccination. The chain recombines TRBV5-5 with TRBJ2-7, with D possibly being TRBD1 or TRBD2 (6 bases each). DNA of the CDR3: TGTGCCAGCAGCTTCCGGGGGCCCCGCGAGCAGTACGTC. This sequence encodes CASSFRGPREQYV.